The next 16 T cell receptor beta chains were all read from a single sample in a study of T-cell memory formation after mild COVID-19 (dated by TCRdb to the early 2020s). The library came from 5' RACE. The sequencer was an Illumina NovaSeq 6000. TCRdb reanalyzed the raw reads on its own, using fastp at Q25 for trimming and MiXCR for clone calling, and kept in-frame beta chains. Entries are consolidated by CDR3 protein sequence, retaining the most common genes and DNA. Present in this sample are some 410,000 distinct CDR3 sequences, 20% to 30% of which were seen just once. Around 12% of the sample is in the top ten clones. The sequenced sample was PBMCs or a T cell subset sorted from them (not recorded which). The receptors were gathered from an adult woman who had mild COVID-19 (a few samples of this study predate the infection). The sample titles of this study are shuffled in the database, so cell type and time point are left out; the donor was told from shared clones.

This clonotype was detected only a few times. This rearrangement joins TRBV29-1 to TRBJ2-7; D gene ambiguous. CDR1 and CDR2 from the germline V gene are SQVTM and ANQGSEA. This CDR3 is 12 amino acids long. The V gene lost 4 bases and the J gene lost 0 bases, with 7 bases spanning the gap. For the CDR3, the DNA is TGCAGCGTTGTAGACAACTCCTACGAGCAGTACTTC. Amino acids: CSVVDNSYEQYF.

The chain joins TRBV7-2 to TRBJ2-2; no clear D gene. This CDR3 comprises 13 residues. Trimming removed 5 bases from V and 8 bases from J, with 12 bases in between. CDR1 and CDR2 (germline): SGHTA, FQGNSA. In DNA, the CDR3 is TGTGCCAGCAGCATTCTCGTAAATGGGGAGCTGTTTTTT. Its protein product is CASSILVNGELFF.

This sequence joins TRBV14 and TRBJ2-3, with TRBD1 matching 7 bases. V was clipped by 4 bases and J by 6 bases; unmatched bases: 4. This CDR3 is 13 amino acids long. Germline V gene lookup returns CDR1 SGHDN and CDR2 FVKESK. CDR3 protein: CASSRTGADTQYF. DNA of the CDR3: TGTGCCAGCAGCCGGACAGGCGCCGATACGCAGTATTTT. Supplemented by reference TRBV14 and TRBJ2-3, the full variable domain reads EAGVTQFPSHSVIEKGQTVTLRCDPISGHDNLYWYRRVMGKEIKFLLHFVKESKQDESGMPNNRFLAERTGGTYSTLKVQPAELEDSGVYFCASSRTGADTQYFGPGTRLTVL.

This clonotype was counted between two and nine times. The chain recombines TRBV3-1 with TRBJ2-3; no reliable D call. The germline CDR1 and CDR2 sequences are LGHDT and YNNKEL (reference sequence). The CDR3 spans 14 residues. Trimming stripped 4 bases from V and 0 bases from J, with 8 bases between. CDR3: CASSRTASTDTQYF. CDR3 DNA: TGTGCCAGCAGCCGGACGGCTAGCACAGATACGCAGTATTTT.

This clonotype has just a few counts. This chain connects TRBV20-1 to TRBJ2-3, with 10 bases identical to TRBD2. The V gene end was trimmed by 2 bases and the J gene end by 0 bases; junction bases not matched to a gene: 8. Germline CDR1 DFQATT, CDR2 SNEGSKA (reference sequence). The CDR3 is 17 residues long. CDR3: CSARLAGVLFSTDTQYF. DNA for the CDR3: TGCAGTGCTAGACTAGCGGGGGTCCTCTTTAGCACAGATACGCAGTATTTT.

The rearrangement joins TRBV7-6 to TRBJ2-3, with 9 nucleotides matching TRBD2. In germline, CDR1 is SGHVS, CDR2 FNYEAQ. The CDR3 is 18 amino acids. Losses at the gene ends were 1 base for V and 0 bases for J; bases not matched to a gene: 8. DNA for the CDR3: TGTGCCAGCAGCTTAGTTGCTAGCGGGGCAAGGAGCACAGATACGCAGTATTTT. This sequence encodes CASSLVASGARSTDTQYF.

The chain has TRBV6-5 and TRBJ2-5, with 14 bases identical to TRBD2. The germline CDR1 and CDR2 sequences are MNHEY and SVGAGI. The CDR3 contains 14 residues. The ends lost 6 bases at V and 9 bases at J; junction bases unmatched: 6. In DNA, the CDR3 is TGTGCCAGCAGAATTGGGACTAGCGGGGGCGCCCAGTACTTC. Its protein is CASRIGTSGGAQYF.

The chain carries TRBV6-1 and TRBJ2-7, with a weak D call TRBD1 (6 bases). V dropped 6 bases and J dropped 0 bases, with 12 bases sitting between them. The CDR3 contains 14 residues. Germline-derived CDR1 and CDR2 are MNHNS and SASEGT. As DNA, the CDR3 is TGTGCCAGCAGGGGGGCGGCGAGCTCCTACGAGCAGTACTTC. It yields the protein CASRGAASSYEQYF.

This clonotype has more than one count but fewer than ten. This rearrangement joins TRBV4-3 to TRBJ1-4; D remains ambiguous. This CDR3 has 15 residues. From germline, CDR1 is LGHNA and CDR2 YSLEER. V lost 0 bases to trimming and J lost 4 bases, with 9 bases between them. DNA of the CDR3: TGCGCCAGCAGCCAAGATAGAGGTTTTAATGAAAAACTGTTTTTT. Protein product: CASSQDRGFNEKLFF.

This chain links TRBV20-1 with TRBJ2-1; 8 bases fit TRBD2. The CDR3 covers 16 residues. The V gene end was trimmed by 1 base and the J gene end by 4 bases; junction bases not matched to a gene: 9. The germline V gene encodes CDR1 DFQATT and CDR2 SNEGSKA (reference sequence). The CDR3 DNA reads as TGCAGTGCTAGAGGCATCCGGCGGGAGGTATACAATGAGCAGTTCTTC. It is translated as CSARGIRREVYNEQFF.

V usage is TRBV7-3 and J usage is TRBJ2-3; TRBD2 matches 7 bases. Germline-derived CDR1 and CDR2 are SGHTA and FQGTGA. This CDR3 contains 16 residues. The V and J ends lost 3 bases and 0 bases, in that order; junction bases with no gene match: 6. The CDR3 sequence is CASSFFSGSSTDTQYF. For the CDR3, the DNA is TGTGCCAGCAGCTTTTTTAGCGGGTCTAGCACAGATACGCAGTATTTT.

V gene TRBV27 combines with J gene TRBJ1-2; no reliable D call. The CDR3 has 14 residues. CDR1 MNHEY and CDR2 SMNVEV come from the germline V gene (reference sequence). Deletions cut 6 bases from V and 2 bases from J, with 13 bases between. CDR3 loop: CASSFTPENYGYTF. CDR3 bases: TGTGCCAGCAGCTTCACGCCCGAAAACTATGGCTACACCTTC.

The chain employs TRBV9 and TRBJ2-1, with 9 bases that match TRBD1. The CDR3 length is 15 residues. CDR1 is SGDLS, CDR2 YYNGEE, per germline. The junction had 6 bases not matched to a gene; V was cut back by 3 bases and J by 5 bases. CDR3 in amino acids: CASSAWGQGDNEQFF. The CDR3 nucleotides read TGTGCCAGCAGCGCCTGGGGACAGGGTGACAATGAGCAGTTCTTC.

This clonotype was observed once. V usage is TRBV2 and J usage is TRBJ2-6; 8 bases match TRBD1. The trim removed 1 base at V and 0 bases at J, leaving 5 bases unmatched. There are 18 residues in the CDR3. Germline V gene data show CDR1 as SNHLY and CDR2 as FYNNEI. The CDR3 loop is CASSEGTGTNSGANVLTF. CDR3 DNA sequence: TGTGCCAGCAGTGAAGGGACAGGGACCAACTCTGGGGCCAACGTCCTGACTTTC.

Only a few counts were recorded for this clonotype. This chain uses TRBV3-1 with TRBJ1-2; tentative D call: TRBD1 (5 bases). CDR3 length: 13 amino acids. The germline gives CDR1 LGHDT, CDR2 YNNKEL (reference sequence). Trimming shortened V by 2 bases and J by 8 bases, and 12 bases separated the two germline ends. CDR3 nucleotide sequence: TGTGCCAGCAGCCAAACAGGATCAGGCGGCTACACCTTC. Its protein is CASSQTGSGGYTF.

This chain joins TRBV4-1 and TRBJ1-4, with 11 bases matching TRBD1. This CDR3 contains 16 residues. The germline V gene has CDR1 MGHRA and CDR2 YSYEKL. Trimming removed 5 bases from V and 8 bases from J; junction bases left unmatched: 10. CDR3 DNA sequence: TGCGCCAGCAGCTCCATTCGGACAGGGGGCTCGGAAAAACTGTTTTTT. Translated: CASSSIRTGGSEKLFF.